The TCR beta chain under discussion was sequenced for a study of blood T cell repertoires in COVID-19. On the study more broadly: From T cells, B-cell-depleted T cells, or PBMCs came the material, which was cDNA or gDNA.

Enrolment of Seattle patients took place during active infection, and they were followed longitudinally. This CDR3 has 17 residues. The V end lost 3 bases, the J end lost 0 bases, and 13 bases lay between the germline ends. In germline, CDR1 is SGDLS, CDR2 YYNGEE. The count of this clone is one. Under the authors' procedure: Researchers report that nucleated cell counts were estimated from reference gene primer amplification. The assay was immunoSEQ multiplex PCR, and TCRdb's table has in-frame clones only and misses some. V and J calls and clone size come straight from that table; D and trimming were deduced from the DNA. The profile shows fewer than 250,000 clones, around four fifths of them singletons.

Sequencing was done on a sample of peripheral blood. The chain combines TRBV9 with TRBJ1-6; D perhaps matches TRBD1 (5 bases). The source of this sequence is a woman at least 80 years old with COVID-19, enrolled during active disease. CDR3 amino acids: CASSETVIGSYNSPLHF. Here the CDR3 DNA reads TGTGCCAGCAGCGAGACAGTTATTGGCTCCTATAATTCACCCCTCCACTTT.